This entry lists 2 T cell receptor beta chains sequenced from one sample in a study of T-cell memory formation after mild COVID-19 (dated by TCRdb to 2020 to 2022). The library was produced with 5' RACE. The reads were generated on an Illumina NovaSeq 6000. The raw public data were reprocessed by TCRdb itself: fastp quality trimming at Q25, MiXCR clonotype calling, in-frame beta chains only. CDR3 protein sequences are deduplicated, and each keeps its most common genes and DNA. In this sample the table shows about 470,000 distinct CDR3 sequences, nearly 25% of which occur a single time. The ten largest clonotypes hold under 15% of the sample. Material: PBMCs or a T cell subset sorted from them (not recorded which). The receptors here all came from an adult woman who had mild COVID-19 (a few samples of this study predate the infection). The sample titles of this study are shuffled in the database, so cell type and time point are left out; the donor was told from shared clones.

The genes are TRBV2 and TRBJ2-7; 10 bases are shared with TRBD2. This CDR3 contains 15 residues. Germline V gives CDR1 SNHLY, CDR2 FYNNEI. V lost 9 bases to trimming and J lost 2 bases; unmatched junction nucleotides: 10. The CDR3 nucleotides are TGTGCCAGTTCGCCGACTAGCGGGCGCACCTACGAGCAGTACTTC. Its translation is CASSPTSGRTYEQYF.

This clonotype has a handful of counts. The chain is built from TRBV6-6 and TRBJ2-7; 7 positions agree with TRBD1. The J segment lost 4 bases and the V segment lost 5 bases, leaving 5 bases of the junction unmatched. The CDR3 is 13 amino acids. Germline values: CDR1 MNHNY, CDR2 SVGAGI (reference sequence). CDR3 in amino acids: CASSKGQRYEQYF. DNA of the CDR3: TGTGCCAGCAGTAAGGGACAGAGATACGAGCAGTACTTC.